Sequencing of this T cell receptor beta chain was carried out in a study of T cells in Graves' hyperthyroidism and ophthalmopathy. The CDR3 consists of 13 residues. The germline V gene encodes CDR1 KGHSH and CDR2 LQKENI. This clonotype was observed a handful of times. What it binds is unknown. A much larger clone lies one base from this, so it may be a read error. Points from the study as a whole: Ophthalmopathy prediction by the model preceded onset by a median approximately 5.9 months.

Over 18 months, lack of ophthalmopathy progression marked Graves' hyperthyroidism as stable. RNA transcripts were the template for amplifying TCR beta CDR3 regions. Researchers ran a first-round RT-PCR on the TCR CDR3 using the HTBI primer set. TCRdb re-called the multiplex PCR reads through MiXCR, storing one row per CDR3 protein. The data hold more than 650,000 distinct CDR3 sequences, with about 15% observed a single time. This sequence joins TRBV18 and TRBJ2-7; 7 bases match TRBD1. This TCR derives from a woman aged 18-29 years with Graves' hyperthyroidism. The sequenced material came from blood. The DNA for the CDR3 is TGTGCCAGCTCAGACGGACAGGCCTACAAGCAGTACTTC. Residues: CASSDGQAYKQYF.